This T cell receptor (beta chain) was captured by sequencing in a study of T cells in Graves' hyperthyroidism and ophthalmopathy. Among the patients, aged 18 to 65, hyperthyroidism was newly diagnosed and had lasted under 2 months. PBMCs were obtained from 9.5 to 10 ml fresh peripheral blood. About this clonotype: Its antigen is not identified. A read error is possible here, since a much larger clone lies one base away.

The germline V gene has CDR1 SGHTA and CDR2 FQGNSA. CDR3 length: 16 residues. The V gene lost 5 bases and the J gene lost 7 bases, with 21 bases spanning the gap. Study-level findings and limits: The authors' 13 V-J model separated ophthalmopathy from stable hyperthyroidism. Among thyroid clonotypes expanded above 0.001, most also appeared in blood.

RNA transcripts were the template for amplifying TCR beta CDR3 regions. HTBI primers drove first-round RT-PCR of the TCR CDR3. TCRdb ran MiXCR on the multiplex PCR reads and lists one entry per CDR3 protein. The table has 700,000 to 950,000 distinct CDR3 sequences, under 45% seen once; the top ten hold around a third. Material: blood. The chain uses TRBV7-2 and TRBJ1-5; D gene uncertain. The TCR originated in a woman between 40 and 55 years old with Graves' hyperthyroidism. CDR3 sequence reads: CASSVVRPGLNQPQHF. DNA of the CDR3: TGTGCCAGCAGCGTAGTACGTCCAGGCTTAAACCAGCCCCAGCATTTT.